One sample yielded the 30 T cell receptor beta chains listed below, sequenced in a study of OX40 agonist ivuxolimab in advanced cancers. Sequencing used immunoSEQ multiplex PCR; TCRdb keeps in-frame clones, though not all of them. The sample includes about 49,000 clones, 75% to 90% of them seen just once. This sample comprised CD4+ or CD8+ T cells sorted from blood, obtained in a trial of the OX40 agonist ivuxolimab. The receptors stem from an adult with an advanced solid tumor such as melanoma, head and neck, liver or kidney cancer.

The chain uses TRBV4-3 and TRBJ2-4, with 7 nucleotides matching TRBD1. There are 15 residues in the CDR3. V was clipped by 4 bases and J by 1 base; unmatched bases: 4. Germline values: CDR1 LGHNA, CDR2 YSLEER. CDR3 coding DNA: TGCGCCAGCAGCCCCACGACAGGGGCCAAAAACATTCAGTACTTC. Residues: CASSPTTGAKNIQYF.

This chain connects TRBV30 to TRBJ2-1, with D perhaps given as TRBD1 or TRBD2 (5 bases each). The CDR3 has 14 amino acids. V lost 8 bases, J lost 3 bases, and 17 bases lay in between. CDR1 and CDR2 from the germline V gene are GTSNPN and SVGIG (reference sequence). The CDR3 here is CARGAGSGYNEQFF. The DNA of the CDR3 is TGTGCCCGGGGAGCAGGGTCGGGCTACAATGAGCAGTTCTTC.

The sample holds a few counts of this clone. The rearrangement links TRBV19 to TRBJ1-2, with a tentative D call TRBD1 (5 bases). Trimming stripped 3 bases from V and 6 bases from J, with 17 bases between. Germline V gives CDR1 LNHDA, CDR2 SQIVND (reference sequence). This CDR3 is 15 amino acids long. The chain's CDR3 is CASSMRAGSPHGYTF. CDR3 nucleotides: TGTGCCAGTAGTATGAGGGCAGGGAGTCCCCATGGCTACACCTTC.

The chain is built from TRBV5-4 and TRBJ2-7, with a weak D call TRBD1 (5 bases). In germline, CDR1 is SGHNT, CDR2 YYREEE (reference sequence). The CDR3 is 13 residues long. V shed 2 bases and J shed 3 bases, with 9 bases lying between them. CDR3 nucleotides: TGTGCCAGCAGCTTAGACAGAAGCTACGAGCAGTACTTC. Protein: CASSLDRSYEQYF.

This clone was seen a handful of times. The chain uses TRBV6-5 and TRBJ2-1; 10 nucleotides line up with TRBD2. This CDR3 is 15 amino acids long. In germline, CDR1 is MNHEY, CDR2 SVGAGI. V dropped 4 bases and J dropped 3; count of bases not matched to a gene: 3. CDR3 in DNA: TGTGCCAGCAGTTTAACTAGCGGGGACTACAATGAGCAGTTCTTC. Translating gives CASSLTSGDYNEQFF.

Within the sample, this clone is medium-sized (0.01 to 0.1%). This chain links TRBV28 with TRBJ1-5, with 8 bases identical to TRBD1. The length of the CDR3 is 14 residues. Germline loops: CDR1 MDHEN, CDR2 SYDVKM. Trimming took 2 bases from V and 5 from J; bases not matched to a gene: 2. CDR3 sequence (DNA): TGTGCCAGCAGTTTAGGACAGGGACATCAGCCCCAGCATTTT. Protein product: CASSLGQGHQPQHF.

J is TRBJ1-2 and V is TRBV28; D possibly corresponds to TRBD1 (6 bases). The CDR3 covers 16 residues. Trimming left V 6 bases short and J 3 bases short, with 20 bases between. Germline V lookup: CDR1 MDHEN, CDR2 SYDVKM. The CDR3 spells CASSLLTGQGHYGYTF. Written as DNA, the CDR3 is TGTGCCAGCAGCCTCTTGACAGGCCAGGGCCACTATGGCTACACCTTC.

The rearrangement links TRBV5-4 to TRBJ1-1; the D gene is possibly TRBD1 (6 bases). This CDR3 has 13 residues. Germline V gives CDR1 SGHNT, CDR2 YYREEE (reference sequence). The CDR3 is CAMRTRGLTEAFF. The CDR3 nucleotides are TGTGCTATGCGGACCCGGGGGCTCACTGAAGCTTTCTTT.

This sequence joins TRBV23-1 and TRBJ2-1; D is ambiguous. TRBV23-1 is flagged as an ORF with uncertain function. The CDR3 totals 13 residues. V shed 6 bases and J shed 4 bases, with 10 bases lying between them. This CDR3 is CASRTTPYNEQFF. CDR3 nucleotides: TGCGCCAGCAGGACAACACCATACAATGAGCAGTTCTTC.

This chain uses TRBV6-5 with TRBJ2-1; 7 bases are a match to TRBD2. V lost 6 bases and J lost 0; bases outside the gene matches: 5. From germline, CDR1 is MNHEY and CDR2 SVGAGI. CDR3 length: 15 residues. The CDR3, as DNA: TGTGCCAGCAGAGTACTAGCGCCCTCCTACAATGAGCAGTTCTTC. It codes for CASRVLAPSYNEQFF.

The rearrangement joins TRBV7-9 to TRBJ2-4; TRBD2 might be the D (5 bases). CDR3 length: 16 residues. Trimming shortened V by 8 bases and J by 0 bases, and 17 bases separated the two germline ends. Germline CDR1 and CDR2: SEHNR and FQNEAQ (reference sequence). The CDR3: CASSTFSELAKNIQYF. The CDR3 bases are TGTGCCAGCTCGACGTTTAGCGAATTAGCCAAAAACATTCAGTACTTC.

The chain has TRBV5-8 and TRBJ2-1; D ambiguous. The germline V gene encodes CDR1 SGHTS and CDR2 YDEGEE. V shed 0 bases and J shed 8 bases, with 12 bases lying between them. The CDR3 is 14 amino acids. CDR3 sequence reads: CASSLVPRADEQFF. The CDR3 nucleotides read TGTGCCAGCAGCTTGGTACCCCGGGCGGATGAGCAGTTCTTC.

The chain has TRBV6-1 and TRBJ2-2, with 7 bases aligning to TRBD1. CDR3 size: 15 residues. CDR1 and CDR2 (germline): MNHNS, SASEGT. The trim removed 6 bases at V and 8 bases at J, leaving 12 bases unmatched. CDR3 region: CASSKSPGQSGELFF. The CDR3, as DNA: TGTGCCAGCAGCAAGTCACCGGGACAGTCGGGGGAGCTGTTTTTT.

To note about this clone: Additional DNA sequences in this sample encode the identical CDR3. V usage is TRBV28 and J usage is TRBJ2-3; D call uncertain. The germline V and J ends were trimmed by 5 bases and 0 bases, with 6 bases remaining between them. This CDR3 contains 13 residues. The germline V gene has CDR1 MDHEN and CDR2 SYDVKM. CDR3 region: CASSPDSTDTQYF. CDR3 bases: TGTGCCAGCAGTCCGGACAGCACAGATACGCAGTATTTT.

The CDR3 DNA reads TGTGCCAGCAGCCTACTAGCGGGGGGGCCGCATGAGCAGTTCTTC. This codes for CASSLLAGGPHEQFF. The chain has TRBV7-9 and TRBJ2-1, with TRBD2 matching 13 bases. Losses at the gene ends were 5 bases for V and 8 bases for J; bases not matched to a gene: 6. This CDR3 contains 15 residues. Germline CDR1 SEHNR, CDR2 FQNEAQ (reference sequence). Full variable domain (remainder filled in from reference TRBV7-9 and TRBJ2-1): DTGVSQNPRHKITKRGQNVTFRCDPISEHNRLYWYRQTLGQGPEFLTYFQNEAQLEKSRLLSDRFSAERPKGSFSTLEIQRTEQGDSAMYLCASSLLAGGPHEQFFGPGTRLTVL.

CDR3 protein: CASSLKGQGVVANEKLFF. CDR3 in DNA: TGTGCCAGCAGTCTAAAAGGACAGGGGGTGGTTGCTAATGAAAAACTGTTTTTT. This sequence joins TRBV27 and TRBJ1-4; 10 nucleotides line up with TRBD1. Germline V CDR1 and CDR2: MNHEY, SMNVEV (reference sequence). The CDR3 totals 18 residues. V shed 5 bases and J 3 bases; nucleotides not matched to a gene: 12. Using reference TRBV27 and TRBJ1-4 for the parts outside the CDR3, the full variable domain is EAQVTQNPRYLITVTGKKLTVTCSQNMNHEYMSWYRQDPGLGLRQIYYSMNVEVTDKGDVPEGYKVSRKEKRNFPLILESPSPNQTSLYFCASSLKGQGVVANEKLFFGSGTQLSVL.

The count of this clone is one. DNA of the CDR3: TGTGCCAGCACCAGCGGACTGGTTAACACTGAAGCTTTCTTT. Translating it yields CASTSGLVNTEAFF. J is TRBJ1-1 and V is TRBV5-6, with unresolved D. The CDR3 is 14 amino acids. The germline CDR1 and CDR2 sequences are SGHDT and YYEEEE. V lost 6 bases and J lost 2, with 14 bases in between.

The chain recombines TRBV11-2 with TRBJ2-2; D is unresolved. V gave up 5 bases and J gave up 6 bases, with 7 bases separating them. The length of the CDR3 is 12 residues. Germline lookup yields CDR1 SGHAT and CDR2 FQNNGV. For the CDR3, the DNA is TGTGCCAGCAGCCCTTCGGCCGGGGAGCTGTTTTTT. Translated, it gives CASSPSAGELFF. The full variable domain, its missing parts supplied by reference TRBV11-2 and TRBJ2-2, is EAGVAQSPRYKIIEKRQSVAFWCNPISGHATLYWYQQILGQGPKLLIQFQNNGVVDDSQLPKDRFSAERLKGVDSTLKIQPAKLEDSAVYLCASSPSAGELFFGEGSRLTVL.

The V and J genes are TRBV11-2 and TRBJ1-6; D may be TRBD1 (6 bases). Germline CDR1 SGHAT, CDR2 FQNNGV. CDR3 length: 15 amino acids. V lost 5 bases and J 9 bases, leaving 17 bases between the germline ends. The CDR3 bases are TGTGCCAGCAGCCCCGGACAGCCAGGAGGTTCACCCCTCCACTTT. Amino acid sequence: CASSPGQPGGSPLHF.

This chain's CDR3 is CASSARHRASNEKLFF. CDR3 coding DNA: TGTGCCAGCAGCGCCCGACACCGGGCTTCAAATGAAAAACTGTTTTTT. This rearrangement joins TRBV9 to TRBJ1-4; no reliable D call. This CDR3 contains 16 residues. From germline, CDR1 is SGDLS and CDR2 YYNGEE. V lost 3 bases and J 5 bases, leaving 17 bases between the germline ends.

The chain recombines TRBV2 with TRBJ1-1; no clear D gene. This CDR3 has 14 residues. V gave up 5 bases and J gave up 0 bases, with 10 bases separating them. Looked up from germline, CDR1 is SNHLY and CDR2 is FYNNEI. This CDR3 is CASSLGPLNTEAFF. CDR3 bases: TGTGCCAGCAGTCTCGGACCGTTGAACACTGAAGCTTTCTTT. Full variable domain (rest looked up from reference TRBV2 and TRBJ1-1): EPEVTQTPSHQVTQMGQEVILRCVPISNHLYFYWYRQILGQKVEFLVSFYNNEISEKSEIFDDQFSVERPDGSNFTLKIRSTKLEDSAMYFCASSLGPLNTEAFFGQGTRLTVV.

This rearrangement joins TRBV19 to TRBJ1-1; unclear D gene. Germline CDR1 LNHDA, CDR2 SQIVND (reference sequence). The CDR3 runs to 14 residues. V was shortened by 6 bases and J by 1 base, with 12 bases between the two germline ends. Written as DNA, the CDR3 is TGTGCCAGTAGAATGCCTGTCCAGAACACTGAAGCTTTCTTT. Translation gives CASRMPVQNTEAFF.

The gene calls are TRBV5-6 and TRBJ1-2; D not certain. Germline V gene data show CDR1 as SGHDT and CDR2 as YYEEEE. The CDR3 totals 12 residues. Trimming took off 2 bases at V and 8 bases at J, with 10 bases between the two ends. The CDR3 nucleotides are TGTGCCAGCAGCTTACCTCCTTCCGGCTACACCTTC. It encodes CASSLPPSGYTF.

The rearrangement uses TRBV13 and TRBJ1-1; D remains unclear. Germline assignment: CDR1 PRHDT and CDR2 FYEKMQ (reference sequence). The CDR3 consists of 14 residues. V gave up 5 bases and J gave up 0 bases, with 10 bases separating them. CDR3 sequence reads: CASSPTGLNTEAFF. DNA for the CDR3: TGTGCCAGCAGCCCGACCGGGTTGAACACTGAAGCTTTCTTT.

The DNA of the CDR3 is TGTGCCACCACAGGGGGCGGGGAGCAGTTCTTC. Residues: CATTGGGEQFF. The V gene is TRBV7-9, the J gene TRBJ2-1; 9 bases fit TRBD1. Germline values: CDR1 SEHNR, CDR2 FQNEAQ (reference sequence). This CDR3 has 11 amino acids. J was trimmed by 10 bases and V by 10 bases; bases with no gene match: 5.

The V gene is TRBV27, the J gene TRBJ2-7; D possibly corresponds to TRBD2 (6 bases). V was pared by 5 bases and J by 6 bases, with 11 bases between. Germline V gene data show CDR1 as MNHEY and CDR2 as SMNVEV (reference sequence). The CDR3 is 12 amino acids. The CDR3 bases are TGTGCCAGCAGTCTGGCGGGGCGCGAGCAGTACTTC. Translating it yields CASSLAGREQYF.

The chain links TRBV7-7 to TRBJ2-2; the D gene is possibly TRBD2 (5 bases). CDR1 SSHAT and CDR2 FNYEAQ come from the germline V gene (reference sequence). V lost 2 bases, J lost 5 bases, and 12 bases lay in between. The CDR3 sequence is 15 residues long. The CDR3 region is CASSLYPGGTGELFF. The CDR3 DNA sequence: TGTGCCAGCAGCTTATATCCCGGCGGGACCGGGGAGCTGTTTTTT.

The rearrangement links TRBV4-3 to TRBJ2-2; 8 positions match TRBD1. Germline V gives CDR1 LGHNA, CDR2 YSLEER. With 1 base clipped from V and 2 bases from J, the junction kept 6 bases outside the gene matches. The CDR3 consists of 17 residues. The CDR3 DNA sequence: TGCGCCAGCAGCCAAGGCGCAGGGGGCGCCAACACCGGGGAGCTGTTTTTT. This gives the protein CASSQGAGGANTGELFF.

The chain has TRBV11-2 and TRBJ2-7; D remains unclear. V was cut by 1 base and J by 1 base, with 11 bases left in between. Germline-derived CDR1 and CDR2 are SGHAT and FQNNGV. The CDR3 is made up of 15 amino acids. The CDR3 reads CASSLGAEASYEQYF. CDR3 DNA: TGTGCCAGCAGCTTAGGGGCAGAAGCTTCCTACGAGCAGTACTTC.

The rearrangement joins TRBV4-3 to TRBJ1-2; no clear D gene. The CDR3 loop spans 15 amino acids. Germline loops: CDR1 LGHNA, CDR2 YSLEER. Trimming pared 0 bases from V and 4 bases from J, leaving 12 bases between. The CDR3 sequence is CASSQDYGVVYGYTF. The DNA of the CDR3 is TGCGCCAGCAGCCAAGATTACGGGGTGGTCTATGGCTACACCTTC.